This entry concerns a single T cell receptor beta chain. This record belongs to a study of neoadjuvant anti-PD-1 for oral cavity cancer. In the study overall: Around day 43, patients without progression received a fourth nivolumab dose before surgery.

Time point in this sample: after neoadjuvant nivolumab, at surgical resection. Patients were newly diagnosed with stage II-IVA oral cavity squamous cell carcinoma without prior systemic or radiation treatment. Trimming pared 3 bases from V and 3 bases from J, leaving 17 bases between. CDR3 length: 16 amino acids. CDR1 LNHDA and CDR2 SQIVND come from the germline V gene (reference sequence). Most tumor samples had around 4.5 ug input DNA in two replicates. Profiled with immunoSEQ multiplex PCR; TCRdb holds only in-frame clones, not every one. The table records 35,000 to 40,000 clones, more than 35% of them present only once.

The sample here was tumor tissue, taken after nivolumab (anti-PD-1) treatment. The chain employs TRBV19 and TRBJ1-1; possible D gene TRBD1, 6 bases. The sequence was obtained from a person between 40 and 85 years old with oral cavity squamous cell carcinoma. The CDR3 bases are TGTGCCAGTAGTATGTATGGAGGGGGAGGTCACACTGAAGCTTTCTTT. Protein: CASSMYGGGGHTEAFF.